This is a list of T cell receptor beta chains from one sample in a study of blood T cell repertoires in COVID-19. Data came from immunoSEQ multiplex PCR; TCRdb stores just in-frame clones and leaves some out. Of 100,000 to 150,000 clones in the sample, roughly 80% were seen once. Sequencing input: peripheral blood. The receptors derive from a woman aged 55-75 years with acute or convalescent COVID-19. CDR3s include the opening cysteine and the closing phenylalanine or tryptophan.

CDR3aa	v_gene	j_gene
CATPGRPGYGYTF	TRBV2	TRBJ1-2
CAWSSGGSNYGYTF	TRBV30	TRBJ1-2
CASSDRQGSGHEQYF	TRBV2	TRBJ2-7
CASSLGRGNTEAFF	TRBV28	TRBJ1-1
CASSLGGLAGNYNEQFF	TRBV27	TRBJ2-1
CASTPGLYDYGYTF	TRBV9	TRBJ1-2
CASSPPTGKFTEAFF	TRBV18	TRBJ1-1
CSVVPPWDSGNGYTF	TRBV29-1	TRBJ1-2
CATSGPGQNTDTQYF	TRBV24-1	TRBJ2-3
CASSTGPNQPQHF	TRBV7-3	TRBJ1-5
CASSLDRGRGYTF	TRBV5-4	TRBJ1-2
CASSPGTSGGYQETQYF	TRBV28	TRBJ2-5
CASRTKSTGGNTEAFF	TRBV19	TRBJ1-1
CASSQDLVRGSTEAFF	TRBV4-1	TRBJ1-1
CAIRRGGQGADTEAFF	TRBV10-3	TRBJ1-1
CASSLPDREAFF	TRBV18	TRBJ1-1
CSVQVYSGNTIYF	TRBV29-1	TRBJ1-3
CASSMLAQGNEQFF	TRBV5-1	TRBJ2-1
CASTARGGSNQPQHF	TRBV19	TRBJ1-5
CASSSAEGHNSPLHF	TRBV6-5	TRBJ1-6